Below, 30 T cell receptor beta chains from the same sample are listed, as sequenced in a study of CD8+ T cells in alopecia areata. TCR sequencing used cDNA made by reverse transcription of extracted RNA. Some clones are missing from TCRdb's copy, which holds only in-frame ones; the method was immunoSEQ multiplex PCR. This table holds roughly 250,000 clones, roughly two thirds found once. This material consisted of CD4+ T cells sorted from blood, taken at week 0. All receptors come from a human donor with alopecia areata.

This clone has a handful of counts. The chain carries TRBV13 and TRBJ2-3; D is undetermined. Trimming cost V 5 bases and J 5 bases, with 5 bases left between them. The CDR3 sequence is 11 residues long. Germline CDR1 and CDR2: PRHDT and FYEKMQ (reference sequence). Here the CDR3 reads CASSEQDTQYF. DNA for the CDR3: TGTGCCAGCAGCGAACAAGATACGCAGTATTTT.

This chain links TRBV30 with TRBJ1-1; the match to TRBD1 covers 8 bases. V shed 3 bases, J shed 9 bases, and the junction held 9 bases outside the gene matches. Germline V CDR1 and CDR2: GTSNPN, SVGIG (reference sequence). The length of the CDR3 is 13 residues. The CDR3 DNA sequence: TGTGCCTGGAGGAACGCCGGGACAGGCAAAGCTTTCTTT. As protein: CAWRNAGTGKAFF.

A few counts support this clone. This chain joins TRBV5-6 and TRBJ1-1; TRBD1 matches 7 bases. J lost 1 base, V lost 0 bases, and 12 bases had no gene match. The CDR3 has 18 amino acids. CDR1 and CDR2 from the germline V gene are SGHDT and YYEEEE. The CDR3 DNA sequence: TGTGCCAGCAGCTTGGGATTACTGGCAGGGGGTTGGAACACTGAAGCTTTCTTT. Translated, it gives CASSLGLLAGGWNTEAFF.

This clone is a singleton in its sample. This rearrangement joins TRBV4-2 to TRBJ2-4; 7 bases align to TRBD1. Per the germline V gene, CDR1 is LGHNA and CDR2 is YNFKEQ. The CDR3 totals 16 residues. J was trimmed by 3 bases and V by 1 base; bases with no gene match: 6. The CDR3, as DNA: TGTGCCAGCAGCCAAGGGGGGACAGCGAACAAAAACATTCAGTACTTC. It yields the protein CASSQGGTANKNIQYF.

The chain couples TRBV5-1 to TRBJ2-5, with 10 bases aligning to TRBD1. CDR1 is SGHRS, CDR2 YFSETQ, per germline. The J segment lost 4 bases and the V segment lost 3 bases, leaving 3 bases of the junction unmatched. This CDR3 is 14 amino acids long. CDR3 amino acids: CASSYDRGLETQYF. CDR3 nucleotide sequence: TGCGCCAGCAGCTACGACAGGGGGCTAGAGACCCAGTACTTC. Full variable domain (remainder filled in from reference TRBV5-1 and TRBJ2-5): KAGVTQTPRYLIKTRGQQVTLSCSPISGHRSVSWYQQTPGQGLQFLFEYFSETQRNKGNFPGRFSGRQFSNSRSEMNVSTLELGDSALYLCASSYDRGLETQYFGPGTRLLVL.

The rearrangement links TRBV7-3 to TRBJ1-1; tentatively, D is TRBD1 (5 bases). CDR1 is SGHTA, CDR2 FQGTGA, per germline. V shed 5 bases and J shed 3 bases, with 16 bases lying between them. This CDR3 region has 15 residues. DNA for the CDR3: TGTGCCAGCAGCCCGGGACTGATAGAATACACTGAAGCTTTCTTT. Protein product: CASSPGLIEYTEAFF.

V is TRBV6-5 and J is TRBJ1-6; a possible D gene is TRBD1 (6 bases). The CDR3 is 15 amino acids. Trimming stripped 10 bases from V and 0 bases from J, with 13 bases between. The germline CDR1 and CDR2 sequences are MNHEY and SVGAGI. In DNA, the CDR3 is TGTGCCACCTGGAGGGGGGGCTCCTATAATTCACCCCTCCACTTT. Amino acids: CATWRGGSYNSPLHF.

The rearrangement links TRBV30 to TRBJ1-3; no clear D gene. Trimming left V 3 bases short and J 0 bases short, with 0 bases between. From germline, CDR1 is GTSNPN and CDR2 SVGIG (reference sequence). The CDR3 spans 11 residues. The CDR3: CAWSSGNTIYF. The CDR3 DNA reads TGTGCCTGGAGCTCTGGAAACACCATATATTTT. Looking up the rest from reference TRBV30 and TRBJ1-3 gives the full variable domain: SQTIHQWPATLVQPVGSPLSLECTVEGTSNPNLYWYRQAAGRGLQLLFYSVGIGQISSEVPQNLSASRPQDRQFILSSKKLLLSDSGFYLCAWSSGNTIYFGEGSWLTVV.

The chain uses TRBV6-6 and TRBJ2-7; TRBD2 matches at 7 bases. Losses at the gene ends were 11 bases for V and 2 bases for J; bases not matched to a gene: 6. The CDR3 covers 12 residues. In germline, CDR1 is MNHNY, CDR2 SVGAGI (reference sequence). In DNA form, the CDR3 reads TGTGCCGCCCGGGGGGAGGCCTACGAGCAGTACTTC. Translating gives CAARGEAYEQYF.

The V gene is TRBV15, the J gene TRBJ2-1; either TRBD1 or TRBD2 may supply D (5 bases each). CDR1 and CDR2 (germline): LNHNV, YYDKDF (reference sequence). Trimming cost V 4 bases and J 3 bases, with 13 bases left between them. The CDR3 covers 15 residues. Here the CDR3 DNA reads TGTGCCACCAGCAACCCGGGGCTCAGCTACAATGAGCAGTTCTTC. As protein: CATSNPGLSYNEQFF.

The V gene is TRBV29-1, the J gene TRBJ1-2; no clear D. The V end lost 2 bases, the J end lost 3 bases, and 7 bases lay between the germline ends. Germline CDR1 and CDR2: SQVTM and ANQGSEA. This CDR3 has 12 residues. The CDR3 region is CSVETEDYGYTF. The CDR3 bases are TGCAGCGTTGAAACAGAAGACTATGGCTACACCTTC.

The chain uses TRBV29-1 and TRBJ2-1, with D unclear. V dropped 3 bases and J dropped 4 bases, with 4 bases sitting between them. Germline CDR1 reads SQVTM; CDR2 reads ANQGSEA. The CDR3 runs 11 residues. The CDR3 region has the DNA TGCAGCGTTGACAGATACAATGAGCAGTTCTTC. Translating gives CSVDRYNEQFF.

J is TRBJ2-2 and V is TRBV7-2; D is unclear. Germline CDR1 reads SGHTA; CDR2 reads FQGNSA. V lost 1 base and J lost 6, with 6 bases in between. The CDR3 loop spans 13 amino acids. The DNA of the CDR3 is TGTGCCAGCAGCTTAGGGGTTGCCGGGGAGCTGTTTTTT. As protein: CASSLGVAGELFF.

The chain combines TRBV7-9 with TRBJ2-7, with D possibly TRBD2 on 5 matching bases. This CDR3 has 12 amino acids. Germline CDR1 and CDR2: SEHNR and FQNEAQ (reference sequence). V lost 8 bases and J 1 base, leaving 9 bases between the germline ends. CDR3 sequence: CASRGPSYEQYF. The CDR3 DNA sequence: TGTGCCAGCCGCGGGCCATCCTACGAGCAGTACTTC.

This rearrangement joins TRBV27 to TRBJ1-4; 7 bases map to TRBD1. The CDR3 runs to 18 residues. CDR1 MNHEY and CDR2 SMNVEV come from the germline V gene (reference sequence). Unmatched junction bases numbered 19, after V lost 5 bases and J lost 7 bases. This CDR3 reads CASSPVRGTARVGEKLFF. CDR3 DNA: TGTGCCAGCAGTCCCGTTCGCGGGACAGCTAGGGTGGGTGAAAAACTGTTTTTT.

The chain uses TRBV23-1 and TRBJ2-7, with 7 bases fitting TRBD1. TRBV23-1 qualifies as an ORF whose function is uncertain. The length of the CDR3 is 15 residues. After removal of 4 bases from V and 0 bases from J, the junction contained 6 bases not matched to a gene. For the CDR3, the DNA is TGCGCCAGCAGTCGGGGACAGCGGAGCTCCTACGAGCAGTACTTC. This translates into CASSRGQRSSYEQYF.

Regarding this clone: Distinct nucleotide sequences in the sample also encode this CDR3. This chain connects TRBV30 to TRBJ2-7, with 7 bases aligning to TRBD1. The germline V gene has CDR1 GTSNPN and CDR2 SVGIG (reference sequence). The CDR3 is 11 residues long. Trimming removed 3 bases from V and 4 bases from J; junction bases left unmatched: 0. The CDR3 coding sequence is TGTGCCTGGAGCAGGGGGTACGAGCAGTACTTC. Protein sequence: CAWSRGYEQYF.

The gene calls are TRBV2 and TRBJ2-5; 9 nucleotides align to TRBD2. Unmatched junction bases numbered 11, after V lost 7 bases and J lost 2 bases. The CDR3 is made up of 16 amino acids. Germline V lookup: CDR1 SNHLY, CDR2 FYNNEI. CDR3 amino acids: CASMATSGNIQETQYF. The CDR3 DNA reads TGTGCCAGCATGGCGACTAGCGGAAACATTCAAGAGACCCAGTACTTC.

The gene calls are TRBV5-6 and TRBJ1-2, with a weak D call TRBD1 (6 bases). Germline loops: CDR1 SGHDT, CDR2 YYEEEE. The CDR3 has 14 residues. The V end was cut by 5 bases, the J end by 3 bases, with 14 bases between. Written as DNA, the CDR3 is TGTGCCAGCAGGATTACAGGGATGCACTATGGCTACACCTTC. Protein sequence: CASRITGMHYGYTF.

This clone occurred a few times. This chain connects TRBV4-3 to TRBJ2-3; possible D gene TRBD2, 5 bases. CDR3 length equals 17 residues. The germline CDR1 and CDR2 sequences are LGHNA and YSLEER. Trimming took 0 bases from V and 3 from J, leaving 16 bases between them. CDR3 sequence (DNA): TGCGCCAGCAGCCAAGATATAAGCGGTTTGTGGACAGATACGCAGTATTTT. Protein: CASSQDISGLWTDTQYF.

A few counts support this clone. This chain links TRBV9 with TRBJ2-5; 7 bases agree with TRBD2. Germline CDR1 reads SGDLS; CDR2 reads YYNGEE. CDR3 size: 15 residues. The trim removed 1 base at V and 4 bases at J, leaving 7 bases unmatched. CDR3 DNA sequence: TGTGCCAGCAGCGTAAACGGGGGGTCCCGAGAGACCCAGTACTTC. Its translation: CASSVNGGSRETQYF.

The V gene is TRBV5-4, the J gene TRBJ1-4; D unclear. The CDR3 has 13 residues. The V end lost 0 bases, the J end lost 5 bases, and 5 bases lay between the germline ends. Germline CDR1 reads SGHNT; CDR2 reads YYREEE (reference sequence). The CDR3 DNA is TGTGCCAGCAGCTTGGGGCAGAATGAAAAACTGTTTTTT. Its protein product is CASSLGQNEKLFF.

Points on this clone: The same CDR3 also results from other DNA sequences found in this sample. The rearrangement joins TRBV29-1 to TRBJ2-5, with unresolved D. The germline gives CDR1 SQVTM, CDR2 ANQGSEA. The CDR3 loop spans 10 amino acids. With 7 bases removed from V and 5 bases from J, the gap between germline ends came to 8 bases. CDR3 sequence reads: CSAVRETQYF. The CDR3 DNA follows: TGCAGCGCTGTCCGGGAGACCCAGTACTTC.

This chain connects TRBV30 to TRBJ1-5, with D uncertain. The CDR3 contains 13 residues. In germline, CDR1 is GTSNPN, CDR2 SVGIG (reference sequence). V was clipped by 1 base and J by 7 bases, with 11 bases between them. The CDR3 nucleotides read TGTGCCTGGAGTGGTAGGGATGGGCAGCCCCAGCATTTT. It yields the protein CAWSGRDGQPQHF.

J is TRBJ1-2 and V is TRBV30; TRBD1 might be the D (6 bases). This CDR3 is 13 amino acids long. The germline V gene has CDR1 GTSNPN and CDR2 SVGIG (reference sequence). Trimming took off 1 base at V and 8 bases at J, with 14 bases between the two ends. In DNA, the CDR3 is TGTGCCTGGAGTGGACAGGTGATCTGGGGCTACACCTTC. Translated, it gives CAWSGQVIWGYTF.

The chain links TRBV6-5 to TRBJ1-2; 10 bases match TRBD1. The ends lost 6 bases at V and 6 bases at J; junction bases unmatched: 4. The CDR3 has 13 amino acids. Germline values: CDR1 MNHEY, CDR2 SVGAGI. The CDR3 DNA is TGTGCCAGCAGGGACAGGGGGTTGCATGGCTACACCTTC. Amino acid sequence: CASRDRGLHGYTF.

The chain combines TRBV4-2 with TRBJ2-7, with 9 bases fitting TRBD2. Germline V CDR1 and CDR2: LGHNA, YNFKEQ. Trimming at V came to 4 bases and at J to 0 bases, leaving 10 bases not matched to a gene. This CDR3 spans 17 amino acids. CDR3 nucleotides: TGTGCCAGCAGCCCCCTGGGGCTAGCGGGGCACTCCTACGAGCAGTACTTC. Translated, it gives CASSPLGLAGHSYEQYF.

This clone was seen only once. The chain links TRBV30 to TRBJ2-1; D may be TRBD2 (6 bases). Per the germline V gene, CDR1 is GTSNPN and CDR2 is SVGIG (reference sequence). Trimming pared 0 bases from V and 7 bases from J, leaving 10 bases between. The CDR3 has 13 residues. CDR3 DNA: TGTGCCTGGAGTGTACTGGGGGGAAATGAGCAGTTCTTC. Translated: CAWSVLGGNEQFF.

This clone appeared a few times. The genes are TRBV7-9 and TRBJ2-3; a weak D match, TRBD2 (5 bases). The germline V gene encodes CDR1 SEHNR and CDR2 FQNEAQ (reference sequence). V lost 2 bases, J lost 4 bases, and 10 bases lay in between. This CDR3 has 14 residues. The CDR3 nucleotides read TGTGCCAGCAGCTTAACTAGTTCTTCAGATACGCAGTATTTT. As protein: CASSLTSSSDTQYF.

J is TRBJ2-2 and V is TRBV29-1; no firm D call. CDR1 is SQVTM and CDR2 is ANQGSEA in the germline V gene. The CDR3 runs to 14 residues. The V end lost 4 bases, the J end lost 2 bases, and 11 bases lay between the germline ends. In nucleotides, the CDR3 is TGCAGCGTTGGTTCACAGACAAACACCGGGGAGCTGTTTTTT. Translation gives CSVGSQTNTGELFF.